These 20 T cell receptor beta chains were sequenced from one sample in a study of cytomegalovirus exposure and HLA in healthy donors. Researchers ran the PCR with 60 Vbeta and 13 Jbeta primers. The repertoire was sequenced with immunoSEQ multiplex PCR; TCRdb's copy has only in-frame clones and lacks some. The table records approximately 190,000 clones, 82% of them present only once. The sample comprised PBMCs. Receptors were obtained from a boy aged 2 to 10 in good health and CMV-seronegative.

The V call is TRBV6-1, the J call TRBJ1-1; TRBD1 might be the D (6 bases). This CDR3 is 11 amino acids long. Trimming stripped 6 bases from V and 11 bases from J, with 13 bases between. The germline CDR1 and CDR2 sequences are MNHNS and SASEGT. The DNA of the CDR3 is TGTGCCAGCAGCAGGGGAAAACAGGCTTTCTTT. Translating it yields CASSRGKQAFF.

The CDR3 sequence: CSVEGQLDTEAFF. CDR3 DNA sequence: TGCAGCGTTGAGGGACAGCTAGACACTGAAGCTTTCTTT. The chain joins TRBV29-1 to TRBJ1-1, with 7 bases that match TRBD1. CDR3 length equals 13 residues. Germline-derived CDR1 and CDR2 are SQVTM and ANQGSEA. V was pared by 3 bases and J by 3 bases, with 4 bases of the junction left unmatched.

The V and J genes are TRBV7-8 and TRBJ1-6, with a possible D match to TRBD1 (6 bases). The CDR3 has 15 amino acids. V lost 5 bases to trimming and J lost 7 bases, with 15 bases between them. From germline, CDR1 is SGHVS and CDR2 FQNEAQ. CDR3 nucleotide sequence: TGTGCCAGCAGCGCGGCGGGGGCGGAGAATTCACCCCTCCACTTT. Protein: CASSAAGAENSPLHF.

The rearrangement links TRBV29-1 to TRBJ2-1, with TRBD2 identical over 8 bases. V lost 4 bases and J lost 10; bases outside the gene matches: 9. This CDR3 is 13 amino acids long. Germline CDR1 SQVTM, CDR2 ANQGSEA. CDR3 region: CSVVVGGAGEQFF. The DNA of the CDR3 is TGCAGCGTTGTGGTCGGGGGGGCCGGGGAGCAGTTCTTC.

The chain is built from TRBV10-3 and TRBJ2-7, with 7 bases lining up with TRBD1. V shed 5 bases, J shed 3 bases, and the junction held 4 bases outside the gene matches. This CDR3 has 13 residues. In germline, CDR1 is ENHRY, CDR2 SYGVKD. The CDR3 is CAISSGQDYEQYF. For the CDR3, the DNA is TGTGCCATCAGTTCAGGACAGGACTACGAGCAGTACTTC.

The chain is built from TRBV25-1 and TRBJ1-2; 7 nucleotides agree with TRBD1. Trimming removed 8 bases from V and 5 bases from J; junction bases left unmatched: 8. The CDR3 is made up of 13 amino acids. The germline CDR1 and CDR2 sequences are MGHDK and SYGVNS. The CDR3 DNA reads TGTGCCAGCGAAGCCGGGACAGATTATGGCTACACCTTC. It yields the protein CASEAGTDYGYTF.

This chain joins TRBV5-4 and TRBJ1-1, with a possible D match to TRBD1 (5 bases). CDR3 length equals 15 residues. Germline lookup yields CDR1 SGHNT and CDR2 YYREEE (reference sequence). V lost 6 bases and J lost 1, with 16 bases in between. CDR3 nucleotide sequence: TGTGCCAGCACTCCGGGAGGGGCATCGAACACTGAAGCTTTCTTT. This sequence encodes CASTPGGASNTEAFF.

The rearrangement uses TRBV6-5 and TRBJ1-2; D gene ambiguous. CDR1 and CDR2 from the germline V gene are MNHEY and SVGAGI. This CDR3 has 15 amino acids. The ends were cut back, 0 bases at V and 0 bases at J, with 8 bases in the middle. CDR3 amino acids: CASSYSGAANYGYTF. The DNA for the CDR3 is TGTGCCAGCAGTTACTCGGGCGCAGCTAACTATGGCTACACCTTC.

With regard to this clone: The junction and the germline gene differ at one end; a read error may be behind it. The genes are TRBV5-6 and TRBJ2-4; D may be TRBD1 (5 bases). The length of the CDR3 is 19 residues. The germline V gene encodes CDR1 SGHDT and CDR2 YYEEEE. CDR3 sequence reads: CASSLAIYRPGSPKNIQHF. The CDR3 nucleotides are TGTGCCAGCAGCTTGGCCATATATCGGCCAGGGTCTCCCAAAAACATTCAGCACTTC.

This clone was observed a handful of times. The V gene is TRBV7-2, the J gene TRBJ2-3; D is undetermined. Trimming pared 1 base from V and 3 bases from J, leaving 8 bases between. Germline CDR1 is SGHTA and CDR2 is FQGNSA. This CDR3 region has 14 residues. This chain's CDR3 is CASSLGDLTDTQYF. CDR3 DNA sequence: TGTGCCAGCAGCTTAGGAGACTTGACAGATACGCAGTATTTT.

The chain is built from TRBV4-1 and TRBJ2-2; 7 bases are shared with TRBD1. The germline V gene has CDR1 MGHRA and CDR2 YSYEKL. This CDR3 comprises 12 residues. Germline trimming cut 6 bases from V and 7 bases from J; bases unmatched to any gene: 2. The CDR3 protein is CASRAGGGELFF. In nucleotides, the CDR3 is TGCGCCAGCAGGGCAGGGGGCGGGGAGCTGTTTTTT.

This rearrangement joins TRBV6-5 to TRBJ2-5; TRBD2 agrees at 8 bases. This CDR3 contains 13 residues. The V and J ends lost 6 bases and 5 bases, in that order; junction bases with no gene match: 5. Germline CDR1 and CDR2: MNHEY and SVGAGI. In DNA form, the CDR3 reads TGTGCCAGCAGCGGGACTAGTAAGGAGACCCAGTACTTC. Its protein product is CASSGTSKETQYF.

This clone has a handful of counts. The V and J genes are TRBV5-1 and TRBJ2-1, with 8 bases aligning to TRBD1. The CDR3 extends over 13 amino acids. Trimming cost V 6 bases and J 9 bases; bases outside gene matches: 8. The germline CDR1 and CDR2 sequences are SGHRS and YFSETQ. The chain's CDR3 is CASTSGQGIEQFF. The CDR3, as DNA: TGCGCCAGCACGAGCGGACAGGGTATTGAGCAGTTCTTC.

The rearrangement links TRBV18 to TRBJ2-7; 7 bases agree with TRBD1. The V and J ends lost 4 bases and 1 base, in that order; junction bases with no gene match: 10. Germline loops: CDR1 KGHSH, CDR2 LQKENI. The CDR3 contains 16 residues. The CDR3 loop reads CASSHKPGQPSYEQYF. CDR3 DNA sequence: TGTGCCAGCTCACACAAACCGGGACAGCCTTCCTACGAGCAGTACTTC.

The count of this clone is one. CDR3 loop: CASSQPGGHGLSGANVLTF. The CDR3 coding sequence is TGCGCCAGCAGCCAACCGGGGGGACATGGGCTTTCTGGGGCCAACGTCCTGACTTTC. The chain employs TRBV4-1 and TRBJ2-6, with a possible D match to TRBD2 (7 bases). This CDR3 has 19 amino acids. Trimming pared 2 bases from V and 1 base from J, leaving 18 bases between. Germline assignment: CDR1 MGHRA and CDR2 YSYEKL.

The V and J genes are TRBV5-6 and TRBJ2-7; maybe TRBD1 (6 bases). The V gene lost 5 bases and the J gene lost 2 bases, with 17 bases spanning the gap. Germline loops: CDR1 SGHDT, CDR2 YYEEEE. This CDR3 spans 15 amino acids. CDR3 region: CASSLQGGFTYEQYF. As DNA, the CDR3 is TGTGCCAGCAGTCTACAGGGCGGTTTCACCTACGAGCAGTACTTC.

V is TRBV4-1 and J is TRBJ2-6; TRBD1 might be the D (5 bases). The CDR3 is 14 residues long. V was pared by 7 bases and J by 4 bases, with 11 bases between. Germline-derived CDR1 and CDR2 are MGHRA and YSYEKL. The DNA for the CDR3 is TGCGCCAGCAAAGGGGTCGGCGGGGCCAACGTCCTGACTTTC. It is translated as CASKGVGGANVLTF.

The chain couples TRBV5-8 to TRBJ2-1; TRBD1 agrees at 7 bases. The germline CDR1 and CDR2 sequences are SGHTS and YDEGEE. The CDR3 consists of 14 residues. After removal of 2 bases from V and 4 bases from J, the junction contained 3 bases not matched to a gene. CDR3 loop: CASSFRDRYNEQFF. The CDR3 nucleotides are TGTGCCAGCAGCTTTCGGGACAGATACAATGAGCAGTTCTTC.

V usage is TRBV7-2 and J usage is TRBJ2-7, with TRBD1 as a possible D gene (8 bases). Per the germline V gene, CDR1 is SGHTA and CDR2 is FQGNSA. The CDR3 has 16 amino acids. V was cut by 3 bases and J by 7 bases, with 22 bases left in between. CDR3 region: CASSLGGAGGQREQYF. The CDR3 bases are TGTGCCAGCAGCTTGGGGGGGGCAGGGGGCCAGAGGGAGCAGTACTTC.

The rearrangement links TRBV7-8 to TRBJ2-1; 7 bases align to TRBD1. V shed 4 bases and J 8 bases; nucleotides not matched to a gene: 2. The CDR3 extends over 12 amino acids. Germline V CDR1 and CDR2: SGHVS, FQNEAQ. For the CDR3, the DNA is TGTGCCAGCAGCTCCGACAGGGATGAGCAGTTCTTC. Protein product: CASSSDRDEQFF. Supplemented by reference TRBV7-8 and TRBJ2-1, the full variable domain reads GAGVSQSPRYKVAKRGQDVALRCDPISGHVSLFWYQQALGQGPEFLTYFQNEAQLDKSGLPSDRFFAERPEGSVSTLKIQRTQQEDSAVYLCASSSDRDEQFFGPGTRLTVL.